The 26 T cell receptor beta chains reported below all come from one sample, sequenced in a study of early T cells in non-severe SARS-CoV-2 infection (TCRdb year 2021). Libraries were constructed by 5' RACE. The reads were generated on a NextSeq 500. TCRdb handled the public reads itself, with Q25 trimming in fastp and clone calling in MiXCR, and kept productive beta chains. A single entry per CDR3 protein holds the most common genes and DNA from its merged rows. The sample table records more than 55,000 distinct CDR3 sequences; around 4.2% of these occur just once. The top ten hold 3.6% of the sample. The sample in question was whole blood, obtained at baseline. Receptors originate from an adult who was a healthcare worker with PCR-confirmed SARS-CoV-2 infection or an uninfected control (not recorded which). The donor label of this sample is uncertain.

CDR3 DNA sequence: TGTGCCAGCAGTGCGTCACACTGGGGGGTTAATGAGCAGTTCTTC. Protein: CASSASHWGVNEQFF. This rearrangement joins TRBV2 to TRBJ2-1; perhaps TRBD2 as D (6 bases). V dropped 4 bases and J dropped 7 bases, with 17 bases sitting between them. Per germline, CDR1 SNHLY and CDR2 FYNNEI. The CDR3 totals 15 residues.

At least ten counts were recorded for this clonotype. In DNA form, the CDR3 reads TGCGCCAGCAGCTTGGAAGGACACCCCAATTCACCCCTCCACTTT. It translates to CASSLEGHPNSPLHF. This sequence joins TRBV5-1 and TRBJ1-6; D is possibly TRBD1 (5 bases). Germline assignment: CDR1 SGHRS and CDR2 YFSETQ. CDR3 length: 15 residues. The V end lost 0 bases, the J end lost 7 bases, and 11 bases lay between the germline ends.

The chain links TRBV12-5 to TRBJ2-1, with 9 bases that match TRBD1. There are 17 residues in the CDR3. CDR1 LGHNT and CDR2 FRNRAP come from the germline V gene. The V gene end was trimmed by 1 base and the J gene end by 9 bases; junction bases not matched to a gene: 13. CDR3 in amino acids: CASGLDREQGAVSEQFF. In DNA form, the CDR3 reads TGTGCTAGTGGTTTGGACCGGGAACAGGGGGCTGTGAGTGAGCAGTTCTTC.

This clonotype appeared a few times. J is TRBJ1-5 and V is TRBV21-1; the tabulated D call, TRBD1, remains unverified against the DNA. TRBV21-1 is noted as a pseudogene. CDR3 length: 15 residues. The CDR3 DNA follows: TGTGCCAGCAGCAATTCCCGGGTAAGGGAGCAGCCCCAGCATTTT. Translated: CASSNSRVREQPQHF.

The V and J genes are TRBV4-1 and TRBJ1-1; D possibly corresponds to TRBD1 (6 bases). This CDR3 region has 13 residues. Germline CDR1 and CDR2: MGHRA and YSYEKL. Trimming removed 5 bases from V and 9 bases from J, with 16 bases in between. CDR3 loop: CASSFRQEFKAFF. The CDR3 nucleotides read TGCGCCAGCAGCTTCCGACAGGAATTCAAAGCTTTCTTT.

The chain couples TRBV29-1 to TRBJ2-5; tentative D call: TRBD2 (5 bases). CDR3 length: 14 residues. Trimming removed 7 bases from V and 9 bases from J, with 24 bases in between. Germline V gives CDR1 SQVTM, CDR2 ANQGSEA. This CDR3 reads CSAVQPTGSESQYF. CDR3 coding DNA: TGCAGCGCCGTACAACCCACGGGGAGTGAATCCCAGTACTTC. The full variable domain, with the rest looked up from reference TRBV29-1 and TRBJ2-5, is SAVISQKPSRDICQRGTSLTIQCQVDSQVTMMFWYRQQPGQSLTLIATANQGSEATYESGFVIDKFPISRPNLTFSTLTVSNMSPEDSSIYLCSAVQPTGSESQYFGPGTRLLVL.

The J gene is TRBJ2-1, the V gene TRBV18; 8 bases fit TRBD2. V was pared by 3 bases and J by 10 bases, with 5 bases of the junction left unmatched. In germline, CDR1 is KGHSH, CDR2 LQKENI. CDR3 length: 13 amino acids. The CDR3 protein is CASSPPGGPEQFF. In nucleotides, the CDR3 is TGTGCCAGCTCACCCCCGGGGGGGCCCGAGCAGTTCTTC.

This clonotype has at least ten counts. This chain links TRBV7-9 with TRBJ2-6; TRBD2 is a possible D gene (5 bases). The CDR3 is 17 amino acids. Trimming shortened V by 5 bases and J by 0 bases, and 14 bases separated the two germline ends. Germline V gives CDR1 SEHNR, CDR2 FQNEAQ (reference sequence). The CDR3 region has the DNA TGTGCCAGCAGCCCCCCGGACTGGAGCTCTGGGGCCAACGTCCTGACTTTC. Protein product: CASSPPDWSSGANVLTF.

In its sample, this clonotype was seen a few times. The chain combines TRBV6-4 with TRBJ1-6, with 8 bases lining up with TRBD1. The germline V gene has CDR1 MRHNA and CDR2 SNTAGT. V lost 0 bases, J lost 5 bases, and 0 bases stayed unmatched. The CDR3 extends over 15 amino acids. In DNA form, the CDR3 reads TGTGCCAGCAGTGACTCGACAGGGGATAATTCACCCCTCCACTTT. Translated, it gives CASSDSTGDNSPLHF.

This clonotype has at least ten counts. The J gene is TRBJ2-6, the V gene TRBV2, with 8 bases that match TRBD1. Germline CDR1 reads SNHLY; CDR2 reads FYNNEI. V shed 11 bases, J shed 0 bases, and the junction held 3 bases outside the gene matches. CDR3 length equals 14 residues. CDR3: CAGQGLSGANVLTF. CDR3 bases: TGTGCCGGACAGGGCCTCTCTGGGGCCAACGTCCTGACTTTC.

This clonotype was seen at least ten times. This sequence joins TRBV11-2 and TRBJ2-7; 12 bases map to TRBD2. The CDR3 contains 17 residues. The V segment lost 1 base and the J segment 3 bases; nucleotides outside the gene matches: 7. CDR1 is SGHAT and CDR2 is FQNNGV in the germline V gene. The CDR3 is CASSLVRLAGGHYEQYF. The DNA for the CDR3 is TGTGCCAGCAGCTTAGTTCGGCTAGCGGGGGGGCACTACGAGCAGTACTTC.

This clonotype was counted a few times. The CDR3 loop is CASSSSDRPAYEQYF. CDR3 DNA sequence: TGTGCCAGCAGTTCCTCCGACCGGCCGGCTTACGAGCAGTACTTC. The chain has TRBV12-3 or TRBV12-4 and TRBJ2-7; D unresolved. This CDR3 region has 15 residues. Trimming took off 4 bases at V and 4 bases at J, with 17 bases between the two ends.

The chain carries TRBV11-2 and TRBJ2-3, with D maybe TRBD2 (6 bases). The CDR3 is 17 amino acids. V gave up 0 bases and J gave up 3 bases, with 16 bases separating them. Per germline, CDR1 SGHAT and CDR2 FQNNGV. The CDR3 nucleotides read TGTGCCAGCAGCTTAGATTGGTTTTCCGGGGGAACAGATACGCAGTATTTT. This translates into CASSLDWFSGGTDTQYF.

This clonotype was recorded at least ten times. The rearrangement joins TRBV7-9 to TRBJ1-2; D unresolved. Germline assignment: CDR1 SEHNR and CDR2 FQNEAQ (reference sequence). The CDR3 extends over 14 amino acids. Between the trimmed V and J ends, which lost 6 bases and 8 bases, there was a span of 19 bases. The chain's CDR3 is CASSYFIEAQGYTF. In DNA, the CDR3 is TGTGCCAGCAGTTATTTTATAGAGGCTCAAGGCTACACCTTC.

This rearrangement joins TRBV29-1 to TRBJ2-7; 7 bases fit TRBD2. V shed 3 bases, J shed 4 bases, and the junction held 3 bases outside the gene matches. This CDR3 has 12 residues. Germline V gives CDR1 SQVTM, CDR2 ANQGSEA. The CDR3, as DNA: TGCAGCGTTGACGGCGGGGGATACGAGCAGTACTTC. This codes for CSVDGGGYEQYF.

This clonotype was found a few times. The V and J genes are TRBV7-2 and TRBJ1-1; 9 bases align to TRBD1. V trimming: 5 bases; J trimming: 1 base; junction bases outside the gene matches: 2. Germline V lookup: CDR1 SGHTA, CDR2 FQGNSA. The CDR3 extends over 14 amino acids. In DNA form, the CDR3 reads TGTGCCAGCAGCCAGACAGGGGGGAACACTGAAGCTTTCTTT. Protein sequence: CASSQTGGNTEAFF.

This clonotype occurred many times. The chain couples TRBV29-1 to TRBJ1-2, with TRBD1 matching over 8 bases. There are 19 residues in the CDR3. V lost 6 bases to trimming and J lost 4 bases; unmatched junction nucleotides: 25. Germline-derived CDR1 and CDR2 are SQVTM and ANQGSEA. The CDR3 is CSVVSSRTGSHPLGYGYTF. The CDR3 region has the DNA TGCAGCGTCGTCAGTTCCCGGACAGGGAGCCACCCATTGGGCTATGGCTACACCTTC. Full variable domain (missing parts from reference TRBV29-1 and TRBJ1-2): SAVISQKPSRDICQRGTSLTIQCQVDSQVTMMFWYRQQPGQSLTLIATANQGSEATYESGFVIDKFPISRPNLTFSTLTVSNMSPEDSSIYLCSVVSSRTGSHPLGYGYTFGSGTRLTVV.

The chain uses TRBV24-1 and TRBJ1-3; D remains ambiguous. Germline V gives CDR1 KGHDR, CDR2 SFDVKD. This CDR3 comprises 15 residues. V dropped 4 bases and J dropped 1 base, with 10 bases sitting between them. The CDR3 coding sequence is TGTGCCACCAGTGACCCCTCGGAGTCTGGAAACACCATATATTTT. It encodes CATSDPSESGNTIYF.

In this sample, this clonotype turned up many times. J is TRBJ1-3 and V is TRBV29-1; 8 bases fit TRBD1. Looked up from germline, CDR1 is SQVTM and CDR2 is ANQGSEA. This CDR3 comprises 15 residues. J gave up 4 bases and V 4 bases, and 9 bases lay outside the gene matches. The CDR3 is CSVVGGQDQGNTIYF. As DNA, the CDR3 is TGCAGCGTTGTGGGGGGACAGGACCAGGGAAACACCATATATTTT.

This clonotype was seen ten or more times. The chain links TRBV4-3 to TRBJ2-7; D is ambiguous. CDR1 and CDR2 (germline): LGHNA, YSLEER. Trimming pared 0 bases from V and 1 base from J, leaving 7 bases between. This CDR3 region has 14 residues. CDR3 region: CASSQDARSYEQYF. The CDR3 DNA reads TGCGCCAGCAGCCAAGACGCCAGATCCTACGAGCAGTACTTC.

The chain employs TRBV10-1 and TRBJ1-4, with 7 positions matching TRBD1. The V gene's germline CDR1 is WNHNN and CDR2 SYGVQD (reference sequence). The CDR3 is 14 residues long. J lost 6 bases, V lost 4 bases, and 5 bases had no gene match. The CDR3 reads CASSGAGTDEKLFF. The CDR3 region has the DNA TGCGCCAGCAGTGGGGCCGGGACAGATGAAAAACTGTTTTTT.

Ten or more counts support this clonotype. This chain connects TRBV6-4 to TRBJ2-7; TRBD2 is a possible D gene (6 bases). V was shortened by 3 bases and J by 10 bases, with 22 bases between the two germline ends. The CDR3 spans 15 residues. Germline V gene sequence: CDR1 MRHNA, CDR2 SNTAGT. The CDR3 coding sequence is TGTGCCAGCAGTGAAGCGGCGGGACTGGGGGTTTCTCAGTACTTC. Translating it yields CASSEAAGLGVSQYF.

This clonotype was observed at least ten times. This chain connects TRBV10-2 to TRBJ2-7; TRBD2 agrees at 12 bases. The CDR3 contains 17 residues. After removal of 4 bases from V and 2 bases from J, the junction contained 9 bases not matched to a gene. Germline values: CDR1 WSHSY, CDR2 SAAADI. CDR3 nucleotide sequence: TGCGCCAGCAGTGCCTCTAGCGGGGGGGCCGCGGCCTACGAGCAGTACTTC. Protein sequence: CASSASSGGAAAYEQYF.

As regards this clonotype: A much bigger clone sits one base away, suggesting this may be a read error. The rearrangement uses TRBV27 and TRBJ1-1; a possible D gene is TRBD1 (5 bases). Germline CDR1 MNHEY, CDR2 SMNVEV (reference sequence). CDR3 length equals 12 residues. The CDR3, as DNA: TGTGCCAGCAGTTTGTGGGGCACTGTAGCTTTCTTT. Its translation is CASSLWGTVAFF.

The rearrangement joins TRBV7-9 to TRBJ2-5, with D perhaps matching TRBD1 (5 bases). CDR1 is SEHNR, CDR2 FQNEAQ, per germline (reference sequence). The V end was cut by 0 bases, the J end by 2 bases, with 13 bases between. CDR3 length: 16 residues. CDR3 sequence reads: CASSLAETVRQETQYF. Written as DNA, the CDR3 is TGTGCCAGCAGCTTAGCGGAGACAGTGCGGCAAGAGACCCAGTACTTC.

This clonotype has ten or more counts. V usage is TRBV28 and J usage is TRBJ2-1, with 11 bases aligning to TRBD2. Losses at the gene ends were 6 bases for V and 2 bases for J; bases not matched to a gene: 6. The V gene's germline CDR1 is MDHEN and CDR2 SYDVKM. The CDR3 is 16 amino acids. CDR3 DNA: TGTGCCAGCAGAAAGGCTAGCGGGGGGACCTACAATGAGCAGTTCTTC. It codes for CASRKASGGTYNEQFF.